These 25 T cell receptor beta chains originate from one sample sequenced in a study of cytomegalovirus exposure and HLA in healthy donors. It was with 60 Vbeta and 13 Jbeta primers that the PCR ran. Generated by immunoSEQ multiplex PCR, the TCRdb table keeps only in-frame clones and is missing some. The sample totals 170,000 or so clones. Sequenced: PBMCs. Receptors were obtained from a man aged 30-40 years in good health and CMV-seronegative.

The chain carries TRBV7-2 and TRBJ2-5; D might be TRBD1 (8 bases). CDR1 and CDR2 (germline): SGHTA, FQGNSA. This CDR3 spans 15 amino acids. V was cut by 5 bases and J by 2 bases, with 15 bases left in between. CDR3 nucleotides: TGTGCCAGCAGCATCAGCGGGGACAGGCAAGAGACCCAGTACTTC. This gives the protein CASSISGDRQETQYF.

The gene calls are TRBV18 and TRBJ2-6, with 9 positions matching TRBD2. This CDR3 has 19 residues. The germline V gene has CDR1 KGHSH and CDR2 LQKENI. V dropped 4 bases and J dropped 4; count of bases not matched to a gene: 14. The CDR3 region has the DNA TGTGCCAGCTCACTCTCGACTAGCGGAATCGGTGGAGGGGCCAACGTCCTGACTTTC. This codes for CASSLSTSGIGGGANVLTF.

The chain carries TRBV4-2 and TRBJ2-5, with 9 bases fitting TRBD1. CDR1 and CDR2 from the germline V gene are LGHNA and YNFKEQ. The CDR3 length is 18 residues. The V gene end was trimmed by 3 bases and the J gene end by 2 bases; junction bases not matched to a gene: 13. CDR3 nucleotide sequence: TGTGCCAGCAGCCACCTCAGGGGACAGGGTAGCTCTCAAGAGACCCAGTACTTC. Translating it yields CASSHLRGQGSSQETQYF.

The chain combines TRBV2 with TRBJ2-7; 7 bases agree with TRBD1. Trimming at V came to 7 bases and at J to 6 bases, leaving 12 bases not matched to a gene. The germline V gene encodes CDR1 SNHLY and CDR2 FYNNEI. The CDR3 sequence is 14 residues long. The CDR3 DNA is TGTGCCAGCAACCACGACAGGGTGCCGGGCGAGCAGTACTTC. This codes for CASNHDRVPGEQYF.

The rearrangement uses TRBV13 and TRBJ2-3; D possibly corresponds to TRBD1 (5 bases). The CDR3 is 14 residues long. Germline CDR1 reads PRHDT; CDR2 reads FYEKMQ (reference sequence). Trimming left V 3 bases short and J 4 bases short, with 11 bases between. CDR3 amino acids: CASSFIQGSDTQYF. CDR3 nucleotide sequence: TGTGCCAGCAGCTTCATCCAGGGATCAGATACGCAGTATTTT.

The chain links TRBV27 to TRBJ2-1; TRBD2 matches at 7 bases. In germline, CDR1 is MNHEY, CDR2 SMNVEV (reference sequence). J lost 6 bases, V lost 2 bases, and 13 bases had no gene match. The CDR3 covers 17 residues. In DNA, the CDR3 is TGTGCCAGCAGTTTAGCTTTTCGCGGGAGAAGTGGCAATGAGCAGTTCTTC. The encoded protein is CASSLAFRGRSGNEQFF.

This chain uses TRBV7-2 with TRBJ2-1; D is unclear. The V end lost 1 base, the J end lost 4 bases, and 11 bases lay between the germline ends. The germline gives CDR1 SGHTA, CDR2 FQGNSA. CDR3 length equals 15 residues. CDR3 bases: TGTGCCAGCAGCTTAGACAGACCTCCTTACAATGAGCAGTTCTTC. Its translation: CASSLDRPPYNEQFF.

The chain has TRBV19 and TRBJ1-5, with 7 bases lining up with TRBD1. Losses at the gene ends were 7 bases for V and 2 bases for J; bases not matched to a gene: 5. The CDR3 length is 14 residues. The germline V gene encodes CDR1 LNHDA and CDR2 SQIVND (reference sequence). The CDR3 loop is CASKTDRGNQPQHF. CDR3 in DNA: TGTGCCAGTAAAACTGACAGGGGCAATCAGCCCCAGCATTTT.

The chain uses TRBV19 and TRBJ2-3, with 7 bases lining up with TRBD1. V was clipped by 6 bases and J by 5 bases; unmatched bases: 11. CDR3 size: 15 residues. Per germline, CDR1 LNHDA and CDR2 SQIVND (reference sequence). CDR3: CASSPFQGEGDTQYF. The CDR3 DNA reads TGTGCCAGTAGCCCCTTCCAGGGGGAAGGAGATACGCAGTATTTT.

The chain joins TRBV12-5 to TRBJ2-5; D ambiguous. The DNA end lines up better with TRBJ2-7; the J call may be wrong. Per germline, CDR1 LGHNT and CDR2 FRNRAP. The CDR3 totals 12 residues. The CDR3 sequence: CASVGHHYEQYF. Here the CDR3 DNA reads TGTGCTAGTGTTGGCCACCACTACGAGCAGTACTTC.

The chain employs TRBV5-6 and TRBJ1-1; TRBD1 aligns across 7 bases. Germline values: CDR1 SGHDT, CDR2 YYEEEE. The length of the CDR3 is 14 residues. V lost 5 bases and J lost 11; bases outside the gene matches: 15. Written as DNA, the CDR3 is TGTGCCAGCAGTCAATTATCGGGACAGTATCTGGCTTTCTTT. It translates to CASSQLSGQYLAFF.

This rearrangement joins TRBV7-9 to TRBJ2-7; D unresolved. The length of the CDR3 is 15 residues. Germline CDR1 is SEHNR and CDR2 is FQNEAQ (reference sequence). The ends were cut back, 6 bases at V and 6 bases at J, with 21 bases in the middle. The CDR3 sequence is CASSVLERHPSEQYF. CDR3 sequence (DNA): TGTGCCAGCAGTGTTCTAGAACGTCATCCGTCCGAGCAGTACTTC.

The J gene is TRBJ2-7, the V gene TRBV6-1; D not certain. Looked up from germline, CDR1 is MNHNS and CDR2 is SASEGT. This CDR3 region has 11 residues. The V gene lost 5 bases and the J gene lost 6 bases, with 8 bases spanning the gap. Here the CDR3 reads CASSSAAEQYF. DNA for the CDR3: TGTGCCAGCAGTTCCGCGGCCGAGCAGTACTTC.

J is TRBJ2-5 and V is TRBV11-3; TRBD1 matches 9 bases. The germline V gene has CDR1 SGHNT and CDR2 YENEEA. V shed 5 bases, J shed 4 bases, and the junction held 5 bases outside the gene matches. There are 14 residues in the CDR3. CDR3 loop: CASSRGQGTETQYF. Here the CDR3 DNA reads TGTGCCAGCAGCCGGGGACAGGGTACAGAGACCCAGTACTTC.

CDR3 sequence reads: CASSLNGESGELFF. The CDR3 nucleotides read TGTGCCAGCAGCCTTAATGGGGAGAGCGGGGAGCTGTTTTTT. The V gene is TRBV14, the J gene TRBJ2-2; possible D gene TRBD2, 5 bases. CDR3 length equals 14 residues. Germline V CDR1 and CDR2: SGHDN, FVKESK. V lost 4 bases and J 7 bases, leaving 13 bases between the germline ends.

The V call is TRBV5-6, the J call TRBJ2-1; 7 bases match TRBD1. Trimming at V came to 4 bases and at J to 2 bases, leaving 3 bases not matched to a gene. Germline V CDR1 and CDR2: SGHDT, YYEEEE. The CDR3 sequence is 14 residues long. This CDR3 is CASSTGTAYNEQFF. CDR3 DNA: TGTGCCAGCAGCACCGGGACAGCCTACAATGAGCAGTTCTTC.

This sequence joins TRBV6-1 and TRBJ2-2, with D possibly matching TRBD2 (5 bases). The CDR3 has 13 amino acids. The V gene's germline CDR1 is MNHNS and CDR2 SASEGT. Between the trimmed V and J ends, which lost 8 bases and 6 bases, there was a span of 13 bases. CDR3 in amino acids: CASLRVSPGELFF. CDR3 sequence (DNA): TGTGCCAGCTTGAGGGTCAGTCCCGGGGAGCTGTTTTTT.

The J gene is TRBJ1-2, the V gene TRBV9; a possible D gene is TRBD1 (5 bases). The CDR3 extends over 11 amino acids. Trimming removed 4 bases from V and 9 bases from J, with 10 bases in between. Germline V gene lookup returns CDR1 SGDLS and CDR2 YYNGEE. CDR3 nucleotides: TGTGCCAGCAGCATAGACAGTAGCTACACCTTC. This translates into CASSIDSSYTF.

This chain joins TRBV7-2 and TRBJ2-1; the match to TRBD1 covers 9 bases. Germline CDR1 is SGHTA and CDR2 is FQGNSA. Losses at the gene ends were 4 bases for V and 7 bases for J; bases not matched to a gene: 20. The CDR3 runs 19 residues. The CDR3 DNA reads as TGTGCCAGCAGCTCGCCCTCCAACGTAGGGACAGGGTCGGGAAATGAGCAGTTCTTC. This sequence encodes CASSSPSNVGTGSGNEQFF.

The CDR3 region is CASSPAGTSGYTQYF. The DNA of the CDR3 is TGCGCCAGCAGCCCTGCCGGGACTAGCGGCTATACGCAGTATTTT. The J gene is TRBJ2-3, the V gene TRBV4-1; 11 bases align to TRBD2. With 4 bases clipped from V and 7 bases from J, the junction kept 7 bases outside the gene matches. The CDR3 has 15 amino acids. Germline V lookup: CDR1 MGHRA, CDR2 YSYEKL.

V gene TRBV6-1 combines with J gene TRBJ1-3, with D possibly being TRBD1 (6 bases). CDR3 length: 12 amino acids. Germline loops: CDR1 MNHNS, CDR2 SASEGT. Trimming stripped 7 bases from V and 4 bases from J, with 8 bases between. CDR3 nucleotide sequence: TGTGCCAGCACAGGGGAAGGAAACACCATATATTTT. Its protein product is CASTGEGNTIYF.

The DNA of the CDR3 is TGTGCCAGCAGCTTATCGGGTTCAGGGGGCGAGCAGTACTTC. Translated, it gives CASSLSGSGGEQYF. The V call is TRBV11-3, the J call TRBJ2-7, with 7 nucleotides matching TRBD1. Per germline, CDR1 SGHNT and CDR2 YENEEA. This CDR3 is 14 amino acids long. The J segment lost 6 bases and the V segment lost 2 bases, leaving 7 bases of the junction unmatched.

This chain links TRBV27 with TRBJ2-2; a possible D gene is TRBD1 (6 bases). V was shortened by 5 bases and J by 1 base, with 14 bases between the two germline ends. Looked up from germline, CDR1 is MNHEY and CDR2 is SMNVEV (reference sequence). The CDR3 spans 16 residues. CDR3 in amino acids: CASSLNRVGNTGELFF. In nucleotides, the CDR3 is TGTGCCAGCAGTCTTAACAGGGTTGGGAACACCGGGGAGCTGTTTTTT.

The chain links TRBV6-1 to TRBJ1-2; 8 bases line up with TRBD1. V lost 1 base and J lost 4; bases outside the gene matches: 2. Germline V gene data show CDR1 as MNHNS and CDR2 as SASEGT. This CDR3 is built from 14 residues. CDR3 amino acids: CASSEGDRSYGYTF. CDR3 DNA sequence: TGTGCCAGCAGTGAAGGGGACAGGAGCTATGGCTACACCTTC.

The chain combines TRBV29-1 with TRBJ2-4; unclear D gene. The germline gives CDR1 SQVTM, CDR2 ANQGSEA. This CDR3 region has 12 residues. Trimming took 4 bases from V and 5 from J, leaving 9 bases between them. The CDR3 loop reads CSVVQNENIQYF. CDR3 DNA sequence: TGCAGCGTTGTTCAGAACGAAAACATTCAGTACTTC.